This T cell receptor (beta chain) was sequenced in a study of early T cells in non-severe SARS-CoV-2 infection. Study background: Chains from this unsorted whole-blood bulk RNA could not be paired.

A single record per CDR3 protein comes from TCRdb applying MiXCR to the 5' RACE reads. The table shows about 44,000 distinct CDR3 sequences, with approximately 22% occurring only once. This clonotype occurred a few times. Germline CDR1 reads SGDLS; CDR2 reads YYNGEE. Trimming cost V 0 bases and J 3 bases, with 8 bases left between them. This CDR3 has 14 amino acids. This TCR came from an adult who was a healthcare worker with PCR-confirmed SARS-CoV-2 infection or an uninfected control (not recorded which). The J gene is TRBJ2-3, the V gene TRBV9; perhaps TRBD1 as D (5 bases). This specimen was whole blood, taken at baseline. The CDR3 loop is CASSVGQTTDTQYF. The CDR3 DNA reads as TGTGCCAGCAGCGTAGGACAGACAACAGATACGCAGTATTTT.